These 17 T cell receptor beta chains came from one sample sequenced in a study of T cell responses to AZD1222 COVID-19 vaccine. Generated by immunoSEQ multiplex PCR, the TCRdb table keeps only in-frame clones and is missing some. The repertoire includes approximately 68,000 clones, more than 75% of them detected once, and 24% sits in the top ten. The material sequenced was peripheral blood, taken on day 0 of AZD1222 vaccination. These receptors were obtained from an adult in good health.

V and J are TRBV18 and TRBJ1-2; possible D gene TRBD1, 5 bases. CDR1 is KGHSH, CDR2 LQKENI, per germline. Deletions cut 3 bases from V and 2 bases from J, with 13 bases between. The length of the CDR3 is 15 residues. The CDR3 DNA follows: TGTGCCAGCTCACCCAGGGATAACTCCAACTATGGCTACACCTTC. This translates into CASSPRDNSNYGYTF.

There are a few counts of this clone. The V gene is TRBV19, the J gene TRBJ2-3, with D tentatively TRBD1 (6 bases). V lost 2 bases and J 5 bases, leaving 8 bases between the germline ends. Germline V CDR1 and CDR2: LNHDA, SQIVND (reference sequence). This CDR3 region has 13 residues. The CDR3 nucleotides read TGTGCCAGTAGTATAACAGGGATAGATACGCAGTATTTT. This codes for CASSITGIDTQYF.

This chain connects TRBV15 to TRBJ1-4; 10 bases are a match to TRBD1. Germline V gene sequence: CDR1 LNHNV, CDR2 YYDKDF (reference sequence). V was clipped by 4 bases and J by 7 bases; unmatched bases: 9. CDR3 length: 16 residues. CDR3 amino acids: CATSTNRQGAREKLFF. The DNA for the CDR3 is TGTGCCACCAGCACAAATAGACAGGGGGCCCGTGAAAAACTGTTTTTT. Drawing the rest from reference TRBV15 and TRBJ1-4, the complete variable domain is DAMVIQNPRYQVTQFGKPVTLSCSQTLNHNVMYWYQQKSSQAPKLLFHYYDKDFNNEADTPDNFQSRRPNTSFCFLDIRSPGLGDTAMYLCATSTNRQGAREKLFFGSGTQLSVL.

In DNA form, the CDR3 reads TGTGCCTGGACGGCGGGGGAGTCCACAGATACGCAGTATTTT. Its protein product is CAWTAGESTDTQYF. This chain joins TRBV30 and TRBJ2-3, with TRBD2 matching 7 bases. Germline V lookup: CDR1 GTSNPN, CDR2 SVGIG (reference sequence). V gave up 4 bases and J gave up 2 bases; unmatched junction bases: 6. The CDR3 loop spans 14 amino acids.

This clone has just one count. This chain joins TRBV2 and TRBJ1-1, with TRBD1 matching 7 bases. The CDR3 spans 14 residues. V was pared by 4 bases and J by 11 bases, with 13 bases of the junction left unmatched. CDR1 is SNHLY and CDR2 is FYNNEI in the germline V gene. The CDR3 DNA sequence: TGTGCCAGCAGTGGGGGGCCAGGGGGAAGGTCGGCTTTCTTT. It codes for CASSGGPGGRSAFF.

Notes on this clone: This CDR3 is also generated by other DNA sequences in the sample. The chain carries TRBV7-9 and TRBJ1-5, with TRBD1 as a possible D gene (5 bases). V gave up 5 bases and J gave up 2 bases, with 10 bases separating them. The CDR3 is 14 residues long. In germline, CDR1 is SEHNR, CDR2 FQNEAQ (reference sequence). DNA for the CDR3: TGTGCCAGCAGCCATGGAGGGGGCAATCAGCCCCAGCATTTT. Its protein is CASSHGGGNQPQHF.

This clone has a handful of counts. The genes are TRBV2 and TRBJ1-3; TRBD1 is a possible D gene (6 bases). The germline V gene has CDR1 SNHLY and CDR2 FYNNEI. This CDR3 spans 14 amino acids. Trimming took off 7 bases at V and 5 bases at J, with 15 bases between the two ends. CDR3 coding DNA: TGTGCCAGCATCGGGGGGCGAAATAGAAACACCATATATTTT. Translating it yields CASIGGRNRNTIYF.

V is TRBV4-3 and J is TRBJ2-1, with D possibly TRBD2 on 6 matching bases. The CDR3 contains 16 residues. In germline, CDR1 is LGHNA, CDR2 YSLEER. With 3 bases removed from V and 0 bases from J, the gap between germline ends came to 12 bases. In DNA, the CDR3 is TGCGCCAGCAGCCAGTGGGGACTTCTCTCCTACAATGAGCAGTTCTTC. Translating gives CASSQWGLLSYNEQFF.

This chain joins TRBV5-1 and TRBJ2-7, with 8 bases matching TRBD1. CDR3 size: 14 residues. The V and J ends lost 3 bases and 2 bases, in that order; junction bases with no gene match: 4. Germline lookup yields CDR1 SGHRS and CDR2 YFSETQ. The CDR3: CASSWDRQTYEQYF. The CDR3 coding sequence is TGCGCCAGCAGCTGGGACAGGCAGACCTACGAGCAGTACTTC. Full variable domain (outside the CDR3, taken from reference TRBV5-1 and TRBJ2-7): KAGVTQTPRYLIKTRGQQVTLSCSPISGHRSVSWYQQTPGQGLQFLFEYFSETQRNKGNFPGRFSGRQFSNSRSEMNVSTLELGDSALYLCASSWDRQTYEQYFGPGTRLTVT.

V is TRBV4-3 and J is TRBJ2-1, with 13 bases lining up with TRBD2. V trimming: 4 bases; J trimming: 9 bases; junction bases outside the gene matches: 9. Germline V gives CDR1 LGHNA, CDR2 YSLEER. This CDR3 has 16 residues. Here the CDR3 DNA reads TGCGCCAGCAGCCCCCGGACTAGCGGGGGAGGGGGTGAGCAGTTCTTC. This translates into CASSPRTSGGGGEQFF.

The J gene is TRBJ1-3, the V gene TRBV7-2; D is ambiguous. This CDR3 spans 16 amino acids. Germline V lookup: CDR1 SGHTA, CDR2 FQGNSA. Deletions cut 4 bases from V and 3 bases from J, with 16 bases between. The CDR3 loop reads CASSSPPGYGGNTIYF. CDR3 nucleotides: TGTGCCAGCAGCTCGCCACCGGGATATGGTGGAAACACCATATATTTT.

CDR3 DNA sequence: TGTGCCAGCGCACTCTCTGGGGCCAACGTCCTGACTTTC. Residues: CASALSGANVLTF. This chain links TRBV11-3 with TRBJ2-6; D uncertain. V was shortened by 8 bases and J by 0 bases, with 5 bases between the two germline ends. CDR3 size: 13 residues. Germline CDR1 is SGHNT and CDR2 is YENEEA.

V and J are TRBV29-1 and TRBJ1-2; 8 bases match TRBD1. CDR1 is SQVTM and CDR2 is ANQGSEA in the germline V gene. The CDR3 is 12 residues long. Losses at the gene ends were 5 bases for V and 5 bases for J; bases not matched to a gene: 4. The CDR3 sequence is CSVQDRAYGYTF. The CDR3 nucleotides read TGCAGCGTTCAGGACAGGGCTTATGGCTACACCTTC.

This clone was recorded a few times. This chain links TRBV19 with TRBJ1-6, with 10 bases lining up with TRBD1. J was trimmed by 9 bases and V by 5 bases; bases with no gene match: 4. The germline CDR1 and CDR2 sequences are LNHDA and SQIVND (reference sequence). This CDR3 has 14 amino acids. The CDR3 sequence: CASSVGQGISPLHF. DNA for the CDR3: TGTGCCAGTAGTGTGGGACAGGGGATTTCACCCCTCCACTTT.

The chain's CDR3 is CASKSTGLNSPLHF. DNA of the CDR3: TGTGCCAGCAAGTCTACAGGGTTAAATTCACCCCTCCACTTT. This chain connects TRBV2 to TRBJ1-6; possibly TRBD1 for D (6 bases). With 7 bases removed from V and 7 bases from J, the gap between germline ends came to 14 bases. From germline, CDR1 is SNHLY and CDR2 FYNNEI. The CDR3 is 14 amino acids.

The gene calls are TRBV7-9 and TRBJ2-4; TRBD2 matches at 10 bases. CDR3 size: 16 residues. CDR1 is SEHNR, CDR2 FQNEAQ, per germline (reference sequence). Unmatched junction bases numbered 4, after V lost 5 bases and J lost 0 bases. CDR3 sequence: CASSQPSGGAKNIQYF. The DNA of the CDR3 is TGTGCCAGCAGCCAACCTAGCGGGGGAGCCAAAAACATTCAGTACTTC.

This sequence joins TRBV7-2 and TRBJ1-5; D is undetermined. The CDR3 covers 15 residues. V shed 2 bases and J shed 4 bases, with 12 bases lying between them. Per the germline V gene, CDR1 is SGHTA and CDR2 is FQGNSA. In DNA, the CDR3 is TGTGCCAGCAGCTTATACGGGGAGGGTAATCAGCCCCAGCATTTT. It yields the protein CASSLYGEGNQPQHF.